The 9 T cell receptor beta chains given below trace back to one sample, sequenced in a study of blood T cell repertoires in COVID-19. Sequencing was performed with immunoSEQ multiplex PCR; in TCRdb, only in-frame clones are kept and a portion is missing. The repertoire holds around 280,000 clones, with around 87% as singletons. Sequenced material: PBMCs or T cells enriched from blood (not recorded which). The source of these receptors is a woman younger than 30 with acute COVID-19.

This clone was seen a few times. The CDR3 loop is CASSYRGSSYEQYF. The CDR3 DNA follows: TGTGCCAGTAGTTACAGGGGAAGCTCCTACGAGCAGTACTTC. The chain uses TRBV19 and TRBJ2-7; 7 bases align to TRBD1. The CDR3 loop spans 14 amino acids. Per germline, CDR1 LNHDA and CDR2 SQIVND (reference sequence). The ends lost 5 bases at V and 0 bases at J; junction bases unmatched: 4.

The chain combines TRBV7-2 with TRBJ2-1, with TRBD1 matching over 7 bases. The ends lost 1 base at V and 6 bases at J; junction bases unmatched: 15. The CDR3 spans 18 residues. The V gene's germline CDR1 is SGHTA and CDR2 FQGNSA. The DNA for the CDR3 is TGTGCCAGCAGCTTAGAGGGGGACAGAAGGGAAGCTCGCAATGAGCAGTTCTTC. Its translation is CASSLEGDRREARNEQFF.

The genes are TRBV19 and TRBJ1-2, with TRBD1 matching over 11 bases. Germline V lookup: CDR1 LNHDA, CDR2 SQIVND (reference sequence). The CDR3 length is 15 residues. The V segment lost 7 bases and the J segment 5 bases; nucleotides outside the gene matches: 9. The CDR3: CASKPGQGVRYGYTF. Here the CDR3 DNA reads TGTGCCAGTAAACCGGGACAGGGGGTTAGGTATGGCTACACCTTC.

The V call is TRBV19, the J call TRBJ2-3; possibly TRBD1 for D (6 bases). The CDR3 runs to 14 residues. From germline, CDR1 is LNHDA and CDR2 SQIVND (reference sequence). The V and J ends lost 10 bases and 5 bases respectively, with 19 bases between them. The CDR3 DNA sequence: TGTGCCACCAAAGCGTGGCAGGGGCGAGATACGCAGTATTTT. Protein: CATKAWQGRDTQYF.

The V and J genes are TRBV28 and TRBJ2-3; 7 nucleotides agree with TRBD2. CDR3 length: 15 amino acids. Trimming took 6 bases from V and 4 from J; bases not matched to a gene: 10. CDR1 and CDR2 from the germline V gene are MDHEN and SYDVKM. CDR3 protein: CASRRTSQRSDTQYF. CDR3 coding DNA: TGTGCCAGCAGACGGACTAGTCAACGCTCAGATACGCAGTATTTT. The variable domain in full, completed from reference TRBV28 and TRBJ2-3, reads DVKVTQSSRYLVKRTGEKVFLECVQDMDHENMFWYRQDPGLGLRLIYFSYDVKMKEKGDIPEGYSVSREKKERFSLILESASTNQTSMYLCASRRTSQRSDTQYFGPGTRLTVL.

V usage is TRBV7-9 and J usage is TRBJ1-5, with TRBD1 as a possible D gene (6 bases). CDR3 length: 15 residues. V shed 4 bases and J shed 2 bases, with 12 bases lying between them. The germline V gene encodes CDR1 SEHNR and CDR2 FQNEAQ (reference sequence). The DNA of the CDR3 is TGTGCCAGCAGCTCCGCGGGGGCCGGCAATCAGCCCCAGCATTTT. Amino acids: CASSSAGAGNQPQHF.

The chain joins TRBV20-1 to TRBJ1-1; possible D gene TRBD1, 5 bases. CDR1 DFQATT and CDR2 SNEGSKA come from the germline V gene (reference sequence). The CDR3 is 11 residues long. The ends were cut back, 4 bases at V and 6 bases at J, with 9 bases in the middle. The CDR3 coding sequence is TGCAGTGCTAACAGGCCGGCTGAAGCTTTCTTT. It translates to CSANRPAEAFF.

The chain employs TRBV2 and TRBJ2-1; TRBD2 matches 16 bases. CDR3 length: 14 amino acids. Trimming at V came to 7 bases and at J to 7 bases, leaving 1 base not matched to a gene. Germline-derived CDR1 and CDR2 are SNHLY and FYNNEI. The CDR3 DNA is TGTGCCAGCAAGGGACTAGCGGGAGGGAATGAGCAGTTCTTC. This encodes CASKGLAGGNEQFF.

This rearrangement joins TRBV19 to TRBJ1-2, with 10 nucleotides matching TRBD1. Germline V lookup: CDR1 LNHDA, CDR2 SQIVND (reference sequence). Trimming removed 5 bases from V and 3 bases from J; junction bases left unmatched: 6. The CDR3 extends over 15 amino acids. The CDR3 loop reads CASSLAGTGDYGYTF. The CDR3 bases are TGTGCCAGTAGTTTAGCCGGGACAGGGGACTATGGCTACACCTTC.